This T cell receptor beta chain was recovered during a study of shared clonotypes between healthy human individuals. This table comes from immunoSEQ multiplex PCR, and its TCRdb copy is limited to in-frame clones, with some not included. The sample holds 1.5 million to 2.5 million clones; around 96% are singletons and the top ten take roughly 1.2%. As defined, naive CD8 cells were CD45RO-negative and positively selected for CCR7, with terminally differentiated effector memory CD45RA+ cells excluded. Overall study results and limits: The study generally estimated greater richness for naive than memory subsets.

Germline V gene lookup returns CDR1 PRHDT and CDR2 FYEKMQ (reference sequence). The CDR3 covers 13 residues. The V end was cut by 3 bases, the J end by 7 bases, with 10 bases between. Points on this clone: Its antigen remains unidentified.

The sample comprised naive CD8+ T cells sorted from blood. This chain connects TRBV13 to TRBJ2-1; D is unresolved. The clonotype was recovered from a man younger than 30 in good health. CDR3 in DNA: TGTGCCAGCAGCTTTCGAGCGTTGAATGAGCAGTTCTTC. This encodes CASSFRALNEQFF.